Listed below are T cell receptor beta chains from one sample, sequenced in a study of CD8 T cells in ankylosing spondylitis. Each CDR3 protein gets one entry after TCRdb re-called the 5' RACE reads with MiXCR. Among roughly 42,000 distinct CDR3 sequences listed, roughly 2.5% were seen once. Sequenced: blood, either unsorted or a sorted T cell fraction (not recorded which). The receptors were sampled from a male donor with ankylosing spondylitis or in good health (not recorded which). Both conserved end residues are trimmed from each CDR3. The order of the fields is J gene, V gene, D gene, clone size, CDR3 protein. D genes are given only for firm matches. The size entry is marked missing in some rows and otherwise reads once, few, many or a size class.

j_gene: TRBJ1-6
v_gene: TRBV9
d_gene: NA
abundance: many
CDR3aa: ASSKTSGSPLH

j_gene: TRBJ2-3
v_gene: TRBV9
d_gene: TRBD1
abundance: many
CDR3aa: ASSEGTGGSTDTQY

j_gene: TRBJ1-2
v_gene: TRBV9
d_gene: NA
abundance: many
CDR3aa: ASSVGSEPNYGYT

j_gene: TRBJ2-1
v_gene: TRBV9
d_gene: NA
abundance: many
CDR3aa: ASSVPGQDEQF

j_gene: TRBJ2-2
v_gene: TRBV9
d_gene: NA
abundance: many
CDR3aa: ASSVEMGRSGELF

j_gene: TRBJ1-5
v_gene: TRBV21-1
d_gene: NA
abundance: many
CDR3aa: ASSKALWTRQPQH

j_gene: TRBJ2-1
v_gene: TRBV9
d_gene: TRBD2
abundance: many
CDR3aa: ASSVLAGVSEQF

j_gene: TRBJ2-5
v_gene: TRBV9
d_gene: TRBD2
abundance: many
CDR3aa: ASSERPGLAGPLNHQETQY

j_gene: TRBJ2-7
v_gene: TRBV9
d_gene: NA
abundance: many
CDR3aa: ASSVAPDRRYYEQY

j_gene: TRBJ2-3
v_gene: TRBV9
d_gene: NA
abundance: many
CDR3aa: ASSVLGGSGTDTQY

j_gene: TRBJ1-1
v_gene: TRBV21-1
d_gene: NA
abundance: many
CDR3aa: ASSAQKGGGQNTEAF

j_gene: TRBJ2-5
v_gene: TRBV9
d_gene: TRBD2
abundance: many
CDR3aa: ASSPGTREETQY

j_gene: TRBJ2-2
v_gene: TRBV9
d_gene: NA
abundance: many
CDR3aa: ASSVEPRIRTGELF

j_gene: TRBJ2-1
v_gene: TRBV9
d_gene: TRBD2
abundance: many
CDR3aa: ASSAGLVPGNEQF

j_gene: TRBJ2-5
v_gene: TRBV9
d_gene: NA
abundance: many
CDR3aa: ASSVAPSGQETQY

j_gene: TRBJ2-3
v_gene: TRBV9
d_gene: NA
abundance: many
CDR3aa: ASSGTVGTRGTDTQY

j_gene: TRBJ2-5
v_gene: TRBV9
d_gene: TRBD2
abundance: few
CDR3aa: ASSLTHGLAAQETQY

j_gene: TRBJ1-1
v_gene: TRBV9
d_gene: NA
abundance: many
CDR3aa: ASSENSWNTEAF

j_gene: TRBJ2-7
v_gene: TRBV9
d_gene: NA
abundance: many
CDR3aa: ASSAGTSTYEQY

j_gene: TRBJ2-1
v_gene: TRBV9
d_gene: TRBD2
abundance: many
CDR3aa: ASSVGAGVSRNEQF

j_gene: TRBJ1-2
v_gene: TRBV9
d_gene: NA
abundance: many
CDR3aa: ASSVEAGDGYT

j_gene: TRBJ2-7
v_gene: TRBV9
d_gene: TRBD1
abundance: many
CDR3aa: ASSTWTGGAEQY

j_gene: TRBJ2-5
v_gene: TRBV9
d_gene: NA
abundance: NA
CDR3aa: ASSEAAGETQY

j_gene: TRBJ2-5
v_gene: TRBV9
d_gene: NA
abundance: many
CDR3aa: ASSSREETQY

j_gene: TRBJ2-7
v_gene: TRBV9
d_gene: TRBD1
abundance: many
CDR3aa: ASSVAQGTGFYEQY

j_gene: TRBJ2-1
v_gene: TRBV9
d_gene: TRBD2
abundance: many
CDR3aa: ASSVAGGPSEQF

j_gene: TRBJ2-3
v_gene: TRBV9
d_gene: NA
abundance: many
CDR3aa: ASSALADTQY

j_gene: TRBJ1-2
v_gene: TRBV9
d_gene: NA
abundance: many
CDR3aa: ASSPRGGYT

j_gene: TRBJ2-2
v_gene: TRBV9
d_gene: TRBD2
abundance: many
CDR3aa: ASSVVAGGNTGELF

j_gene: TRBJ2-2
v_gene: TRBV9
d_gene: TRBD1
abundance: many
CDR3aa: ASSVRSGQGASGELF

j_gene: TRBJ2-2
v_gene: TRBV9
d_gene: NA
abundance: many
CDR3aa: ASSVVRGKTGELF